These 9 T cell receptor beta chains came from one sample sequenced in a study of blood T cell repertoires in COVID-19. Sequencing used immunoSEQ multiplex PCR; TCRdb keeps in-frame clones, though not all of them. Here the sample spans under 250,000 clones, nearly 90% being singletons. Sequences were obtained from peripheral blood. The source of these receptors is a man younger than 35 with active or convalescent COVID-19.

The CDR3, as DNA: TGTGCCAGCAGCCCGGGACTAGCGGGAGCCTCGGACTACAATGAGCAGTTCTTC. Amino acid sequence: CASSPGLAGASDYNEQFF. J is TRBJ2-1 and V is TRBV7-8; 14 nucleotides align to TRBD2. The CDR3 is 18 amino acids. The germline gives CDR1 SGHVS, CDR2 FQNEAQ. V lost 5 bases and J lost 3; bases outside the gene matches: 9.

The chain employs TRBV27 and TRBJ2-6; D unclear. Trimming cost V 4 bases and J 2 bases, with 9 bases left between them. The CDR3 consists of 15 residues. Germline-derived CDR1 and CDR2 are MNHEY and SMNVEV (reference sequence). CDR3 bases: TGTGCCAGCAGTTGGGCTTGGGCTGGGGCCAACGTCCTGACTTTC. Protein sequence: CASSWAWAGANVLTF.

The chain links TRBV28 to TRBJ2-5; 9 bases are a match to TRBD1. CDR3 size: 14 residues. Looked up from germline, CDR1 is MDHEN and CDR2 is SYDVKM. Trimming cost V 5 bases and J 1 base; bases outside gene matches: 2. This chain's CDR3 is CASSGGQGQETQYF. The CDR3, as DNA: TGTGCCAGCAGTGGGGGACAGGGCCAAGAGACCCAGTACTTC.

The gene calls are TRBV9 and TRBJ2-1; 8 positions agree with TRBD2. The CDR3 is made up of 16 amino acids. Germline CDR1 SGDLS, CDR2 YYNGEE. Trimming cost V 4 bases and J 3 bases; bases outside gene matches: 9. CDR3 DNA: TGTGCCAGCAGCCTCATCGGGGGGGCGGGCTACAATGAGCAGTTCTTC. Translation gives CASSLIGGAGYNEQFF. Looking up the rest from reference TRBV9 and TRBJ2-1 gives the full variable domain: DSGVTQTPKHLITATGQRVTLRCSPRSGDLSVYWYQQSLDQGLQFLIQYYNGEERAKGNILERFSAQQFPDLHSELNLSSLELGDSALYFCASSLIGGAGYNEQFFGPGTRLTVL.

The CDR3 nucleotides are TGCGCCAGCAGCCAAGATCGGGGGGCTGAAGCTTTCTTT. Encoded protein: CASSQDRGAEAFF. This chain connects TRBV4-3 to TRBJ1-1, with D perhaps matching TRBD1 (5 bases). From germline, CDR1 is LGHNA and CDR2 YSLEER. The CDR3 spans 13 residues. Trimming removed 0 bases at V and 6 bases at J, with 8 bases between.

The V gene is TRBV6-1, the J gene TRBJ2-1, with TRBD2 matching over 12 bases. The junction had 3 bases not matched to a gene; V was cut back by 1 base and J by 8 bases. The V gene's germline CDR1 is MNHNS and CDR2 SASEGT. CDR3 size: 15 residues. The CDR3 nucleotides read TGTGCCAGCAGTGAAGGACTAGCGGGGGTACATGAGCAGTTCTTC. Its protein product is CASSEGLAGVHEQFF.

A single count supports this clone. The V call is TRBV19, the J call TRBJ2-1; TRBD1 is a possible D gene (5 bases). The V and J ends lost 6 bases and 2 bases respectively, with 14 bases between them. From germline, CDR1 is LNHDA and CDR2 SQIVND (reference sequence). The CDR3 is 15 residues long. The CDR3 sequence is CASRGPLEAYNEQFF. CDR3 bases: TGTGCCAGTAGGGGGCCCCTAGAAGCCTACAATGAGCAGTTCTTC.

This clone was picked up a small number of times. This chain joins TRBV7-8 and TRBJ1-1, with no clear D. The germline V gene has CDR1 SGHVS and CDR2 FQNEAQ. The ends were cut back, 2 bases at V and 2 bases at J, with 9 bases in the middle. The length of the CDR3 is 14 residues. The CDR3 sequence is CASSLTGFNTEAFF. CDR3 sequence (DNA): TGTGCCAGCAGCTTAACCGGGTTCAACACTGAAGCTTTCTTT.

A few counts support this clone. The J gene is TRBJ1-2, the V gene TRBV19, with D possibly TRBD1 on 5 matching bases. V shed 7 bases and J shed 12 bases, with 21 bases lying between them. This CDR3 has 13 amino acids. Per the germline V gene, CDR1 is LNHDA and CDR2 is SQIVND (reference sequence). CDR3 region: CASTQIGGGENTF. CDR3 coding DNA: TGTGCCAGTACTCAAATTGGTGGAGGGGAAAACACCTTC.